This T cell receptor (beta chain) was sequenced for a study of blood T cell repertoires in COVID-19. Across the whole study: Collection of acute and convalescent COVID-19 samples took place in the United States, Italy and Spain.

Recruited during active infection, patients (from Seattle) were subsequently followed longitudinally. Germline CDR1 reads SGHAT; CDR2 reads FQNNGV. This CDR3 spans 12 amino acids. With V trimmed by 3 bases and J by 13 bases, 4 bases remained unmatched. TCRdb's table, derived via immunoSEQ multiplex PCR, lists solely in-frame clones and lacks some. The profile shows some 250,000 clones, roughly nine tenths of them singletons. The chain combines TRBV11-2 with TRBJ1-4, with 8 bases aligning to TRBD1. Sequencing used peripheral blood. The receptor comes from a woman aged 25 to 39 with COVID-19, enrolled during active disease. CDR3 DNA sequence: TGTGCCAGCAGCTTCCAGGGGGCAATACTGTTTTTT. Amino acid sequence: CASSFQGAILFF.